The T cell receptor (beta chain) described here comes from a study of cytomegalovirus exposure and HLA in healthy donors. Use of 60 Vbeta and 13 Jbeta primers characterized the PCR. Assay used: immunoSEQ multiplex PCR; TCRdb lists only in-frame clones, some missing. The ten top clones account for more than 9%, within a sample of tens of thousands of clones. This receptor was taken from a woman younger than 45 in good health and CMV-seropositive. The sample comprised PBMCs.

CDR3 residues: CASSTNRVDLTEAFF. As DNA, the CDR3 is TGTGCCAGCAGCACGAACAGGGTTGATCTCACTGAAGCTTTCTTT. The chain uses TRBV7-9 and TRBJ1-1, with a possible D match to TRBD1 (6 bases). The CDR3 covers 15 residues. Germline lookup yields CDR1 SEHNR and CDR2 FQNEAQ (reference sequence). Trimming removed 5 bases at V and 4 bases at J, with 17 bases between.